The entry that follows covers one TCR beta chain sequence. The antigen remains undetermined. CD4+ naive, central memory, regulatory and stem cell-like memory subsets were isolated by sorting on CD45RO/CCR7/CD25/CD127/CD95/CD27. The CDR3 is 17 amino acids. Germline-derived CDR1 and CDR2 are SGHNT and YYREEE (reference sequence). J gave up 0 bases and V 5 bases, and 9 bases lay outside the gene matches. The data belong to a study of beta chain features in type 1 diabetes. As every portion of the isolated RNA was reverse transcribed, the sequencing read expressed TCRB transcripts. Assay: immunoSEQ multiplex PCR; the TCRdb copy retains only in-frame clones and omits some. The repertoire holds 400,000 to 450,000 clones, with approximately 15% as singletons. Overall study findings and caveats: Researchers cautioned that cDNA sequencing could over-represent cells with high TCR expression.

Sequenced input: naive CD4+ T cells from blood. The chain couples TRBV5-4 to TRBJ2-3; TRBD2 matches 10 bases. The TCR comes from a young man in good health. CDR3 DNA sequence: TGTGCCAGCAGTCCCGGGACTAGCGATTCAAGCACAGATACGCAGTATTTT. This gives the protein CASSPGTSDSSTDTQYF.